Below are 26 T cell receptor beta chains sequenced from a single sample in a study of cytomegalovirus exposure and HLA in healthy donors. In the PCR, 60 Vbeta and 13 Jbeta primers were used. Assay used: immunoSEQ multiplex PCR; TCRdb lists only in-frame clones, some missing. This repertoire shows fewer than 200,000 clones, 82% found once; its top ten account for about 1.6%. The sequenced material came from PBMCs. Receptors originate from a male donor in good health and CMV-seronegative.

The rearrangement uses TRBV10-3 and TRBJ2-7, with TRBD1 matching 12 bases. V lost 2 bases, J lost 7 bases, and 9 bases stayed unmatched. The CDR3 extends over 16 amino acids. Germline V gives CDR1 ENHRY, CDR2 SYGVKD. For the CDR3, the DNA is TGTGCCATCAGTGAGGGACCGGGACAGGGGGCTGGTGAGCAGTACTTC. Amino acid sequence: CAISEGPGQGAGEQYF.

J is TRBJ2-5 and V is TRBV10-3; 7 nucleotides agree with TRBD1. The CDR3 covers 13 residues. Germline V gives CDR1 ENHRY, CDR2 SYGVKD. The junction had 6 bases not matched to a gene; V was cut back by 6 bases and J by 5 bases. CDR3: CAIRDGQAETQYF. Written as DNA, the CDR3 is TGTGCCATCAGGGATGGACAGGCGGAGACCCAGTACTTC.

The sample holds a few counts of this clone. For the CDR3, the DNA is TGTGCCAGTAGTCCCCTAGCGGGAGAGTCCCAGCAGTACTTC. Translating it yields CASSPLAGESQQYF. The chain combines TRBV19 with TRBJ2-7; 10 nucleotides line up with TRBD2. The length of the CDR3 is 14 residues. V was pared by 5 bases and J by 8 bases, with 9 bases of the junction left unmatched. Germline CDR1 reads LNHDA; CDR2 reads SQIVND (reference sequence).

This chain joins TRBV9 and TRBJ2-7; D perhaps matches TRBD1 (6 bases). The CDR3 runs 14 residues. V lost 3 bases, J lost 4 bases, and 14 bases lay in between. In germline, CDR1 is SGDLS, CDR2 YYNGEE. In nucleotides, the CDR3 is TGTGCCAGCAGCGAAACAGGGAATGCGTACGAGCAGTACTTC. Amino acid sequence: CASSETGNAYEQYF.

The V gene is TRBV7-9, the J gene TRBJ2-1, with D maybe TRBD2 (7 bases). CDR3 length equals 15 residues. V was trimmed by 1 base and J by 5 bases, leaving 12 bases between them. From germline, CDR1 is SEHNR and CDR2 FQNEAQ (reference sequence). DNA for the CDR3: TGTGCCAGCAGCTTAGTGGGGGGGGCCCACAATGAGCAGTTCTTC. The encoded protein is CASSLVGGAHNEQFF.

Notes on this clone: Other DNA sequences in this sample translate to the same CDR3. This sequence joins TRBV19 and TRBJ2-7; 11 nucleotides agree with TRBD2. V lost 6 bases, J lost 4 bases, and 5 bases stayed unmatched. Germline V CDR1 and CDR2: LNHDA, SQIVND (reference sequence). The CDR3 is made up of 14 amino acids. DNA for the CDR3: TGTGCCAGTAGCCGTACTAGCGGGAGTTACGAGCAGTACTTC. This codes for CASSRTSGSYEQYF.

The table lists this clone with a count of one. The V gene is TRBV19, the J gene TRBJ2-6; 11 bases agree with TRBD1. CDR3 size: 17 residues. V lost 6 bases to trimming and J lost 0 bases; unmatched junction nucleotides: 4. Germline-derived CDR1 and CDR2 are LNHDA and SQIVND (reference sequence). The CDR3 nucleotides read TGTGCCAGTAGGACCGGGACAGGGGGCTCTGGGGCCAACGTCCTGACTTTC. Encoded protein: CASRTGTGGSGANVLTF. The whole variable domain, remainder taken from reference TRBV19 and TRBJ2-6, is DGGITQSPKYLFRKEGQNVTLSCEQNLNHDAMYWYRQDPGQGLRLIYYSQIVNDFQKGDIAEGYSVSREKKESFPLTVTSAQKNPTAFYLCASRTGTGGSGANVLTFGAGSRLTVL.

The rearrangement links TRBV5-6 to TRBJ1-6; TRBD1 aligns across 10 bases. CDR1 is SGHDT, CDR2 YYEEEE, per germline. V dropped 4 bases and J dropped 10; count of bases not matched to a gene: 5. This CDR3 contains 14 residues. CDR3 region: CASSPDRGRSPLHF. CDR3 in DNA: TGTGCCAGCAGCCCCGACAGGGGGCGATCACCCCTCCACTTT.

This clone was observed a handful of times. The CDR3 sequence is CASSQGATGYTYEQYF. As DNA, the CDR3 is TGCGCCAGCAGCCAAGGGGCCACGGGGTATACCTACGAGCAGTACTTC. The chain recombines TRBV4-3 with TRBJ2-7, with D perhaps matching TRBD2 (5 bases). Looked up from germline, CDR1 is LGHNA and CDR2 is YSLEER. This CDR3 contains 16 residues. The ends were cut back, 1 base at V and 2 bases at J, with 15 bases in the middle.

The J gene is TRBJ2-7, the V gene TRBV5-1; weak D call: TRBD1 (6 bases). The germline CDR1 and CDR2 sequences are SGHRS and YFSETQ. Deletions cut 2 bases from V and 3 bases from J, with 6 bases between. The CDR3 loop spans 12 amino acids. This chain's CDR3 is CASSLQGYEQYF. CDR3 DNA sequence: TGCGCCAGCAGCTTACAGGGCTACGAGCAGTACTTC.

The chain employs TRBV11-3 and TRBJ2-1; no reliable D call. Trimming took off 4 bases at V and 6 bases at J, with 10 bases between the two ends. CDR3 length: 13 amino acids. Germline assignment: CDR1 SGHNT and CDR2 YENEEA. The CDR3 sequence is CASSSGYGNEQFF. The CDR3 DNA reads TGTGCCAGCAGCTCAGGCTATGGCAATGAGCAGTTCTTC.

The chain employs TRBV7-8 and TRBJ2-7; 7 bases are a match to TRBD1. CDR1 SGHVS and CDR2 FQNEAQ come from the germline V gene. This CDR3 comprises 14 residues. Trimming at V came to 6 bases and at J to 0 bases, leaving 5 bases not matched to a gene. The CDR3 protein is CASRSQGSSYEQYF. The CDR3 DNA follows: TGTGCCAGCAGATCACAGGGGAGCTCCTACGAGCAGTACTTC.

V usage is TRBV19 and J usage is TRBJ1-1, with a weak D call TRBD1 (6 bases). CDR3 length equals 15 residues. Trimming left V 5 bases short and J 4 bases short, with 17 bases between. Germline V gene data show CDR1 as LNHDA and CDR2 as SQIVND (reference sequence). Here the CDR3 DNA reads TGTGCCAGTAGTCCTATAACAGGGTTGAGCACTGAAGCTTTCTTT. It encodes CASSPITGLSTEAFF.

The V gene is TRBV23-1, the J gene TRBJ2-1, with 8 bases fitting TRBD1. TRBV23-1 falls under the ORF class, with uncertain function. V gave up 0 bases and J gave up 6 bases; unmatched junction bases: 13. CDR3 size: 18 residues. This chain's CDR3 is CASSQSPGQVSPPNEQFF. The CDR3 nucleotides are TGCGCCAGCAGTCAATCTCCGGGACAGGTTTCCCCGCCCAATGAGCAGTTCTTC.

V usage is TRBV28 and J usage is TRBJ1-1, with D possibly being TRBD1 (6 bases). Trimming shortened V by 4 bases and J by 5 bases, and 17 bases separated the two germline ends. The CDR3 contains 15 residues. The germline CDR1 and CDR2 sequences are MDHEN and SYDVKM. CDR3 residues: CASSSSGAPRTEAFF. The DNA for the CDR3 is TGTGCCAGCAGTTCCTCAGGGGCCCCAAGGACTGAAGCTTTCTTT.

The chain combines TRBV9 with TRBJ1-2; D remains unclear. Trimming cost V 0 bases and J 0 bases, with 9 bases left between them. CDR1 is SGDLS and CDR2 is YYNGEE in the germline V gene. CDR3 length: 15 amino acids. DNA of the CDR3: TGTGCCAGCAGCGTAGCCCGGAGCCCTAACTATGGCTACACCTTC. Its translation: CASSVARSPNYGYTF.

The chain carries TRBV5-1 and TRBJ1-5; tentatively, D is TRBD1 (5 bases). Trimming removed 0 bases at V and 2 bases at J, with 9 bases between. CDR1 is SGHRS and CDR2 is YFSETQ in the germline V gene. CDR3 length: 15 residues. The CDR3 sequence is CASSLAGGGNQPQHF. The CDR3 DNA reads TGCGCCAGCAGCTTGGCCGGAGGGGGCAATCAGCCCCAGCATTTT.

CDR3: CASSWTPSDTQYF. The CDR3 nucleotides read TGTGCCAGCAGCTGGACTCCCTCAGATACGCAGTATTTT. The V gene is TRBV11-2, the J gene TRBJ2-3, with D possibly matching TRBD2 (5 bases). Trimming pared 4 bases from V and 4 bases from J, leaving 9 bases between. The CDR3 runs to 13 residues. Germline assignment: CDR1 SGHAT and CDR2 FQNNGV.

V and J are TRBV11-2 and TRBJ2-7; 7 bases agree with TRBD1. The J segment lost 4 bases and the V segment lost 5 bases, leaving 5 bases of the junction unmatched. The CDR3 has 13 amino acids. Germline V lookup: CDR1 SGHAT, CDR2 FQNNGV. In DNA form, the CDR3 reads TGTGCCAGCAGCCCTGACAGGGTTTACGAGCAGTACTTC. The encoded protein is CASSPDRVYEQYF.

This rearrangement joins TRBV28 to TRBJ1-1; maybe TRBD1 (5 bases). The germline V gene has CDR1 MDHEN and CDR2 SYDVKM. The CDR3 runs to 15 residues. Trimming stripped 5 bases from V and 1 base from J, with 14 bases between. CDR3 amino acids: CASSEARVGNTEAFF. Here the CDR3 DNA reads TGTGCCAGCAGTGAGGCCAGGGTAGGGAACACTGAAGCTTTCTTT. Supplemented by reference TRBV28 and TRBJ1-1, the full variable domain reads DVKVTQSSRYLVKRTGEKVFLECVQDMDHENMFWYRQDPGLGLRLIYFSYDVKMKEKGDIPEGYSVSREKKERFSLILESASTNQTSMYLCASSEARVGNTEAFFGQGTRLTVV.

The genes are TRBV27 and TRBJ2-7; no clear D gene. V shed 2 bases and J shed 3 bases, with 8 bases lying between them. The CDR3 spans 13 residues. Germline values: CDR1 MNHEY, CDR2 SMNVEV (reference sequence). The DNA of the CDR3 is TGTGCCAGCAGTTTAGGGCCCAGCTACGAGCAGTACTTC. Protein: CASSLGPSYEQYF.

This clone was picked up a small number of times. J is TRBJ2-7 and V is TRBV19; D possibly corresponds to TRBD2 (6 bases). CDR3 length equals 15 residues. V lost 6 bases and J 0 bases, leaving 15 bases between the germline ends. In germline, CDR1 is LNHDA, CDR2 SQIVND (reference sequence). CDR3 sequence reads: CASRKERAYSYEQYF. The CDR3 DNA is TGTGCCAGTAGGAAGGAGCGGGCCTACTCCTACGAGCAGTACTTC.

The CDR3, as DNA: TGTGCCAGCAGCCAAGATATTTCGACAGCCGGGGAGCTGTTTTTT. Translation gives CASSQDISTAGELFF. The genes are TRBV4-2 and TRBJ2-2; TRBD1 is a possible D gene (5 bases). CDR1 is LGHNA, CDR2 YNFKEQ, per germline. The CDR3 totals 15 residues. V lost 0 bases to trimming and J lost 6 bases, with 11 bases between them.

The V gene is TRBV2, the J gene TRBJ1-4; 8 nucleotides align to TRBD1. Per germline, CDR1 SNHLY and CDR2 FYNNEI. J gave up 6 bases and V 2 bases, and 2 bases lay outside the gene matches. The CDR3 has 14 residues. The CDR3 is CASSEMTGDEKLFF. The CDR3 nucleotides read TGTGCCAGCAGTGAAATGACAGGGGATGAAAAACTGTTTTTT.

The V call is TRBV14, the J call TRBJ2-5; possibly TRBD1 for D (6 bases). CDR1 and CDR2 (germline): SGHDN, FVKESK. V was trimmed by 4 bases and J by 6 bases, leaving 18 bases between them. The CDR3 consists of 15 residues. The CDR3 DNA is TGTGCCAGCAGCCCCAGAGGGCAGGGGTCGAAGACCCAGTACTTC. Translation gives CASSPRGQGSKTQYF.

The chain links TRBV2 to TRBJ2-2; D is perhaps TRBD1 (5 bases). The CDR3 spans 14 residues. The germline V gene encodes CDR1 SNHLY and CDR2 FYNNEI. V was pared by 8 bases and J by 1 base, with 11 bases between. This CDR3 is CASRATGNTGELFF. The CDR3 bases are TGTGCCAGCCGAGCCACAGGGAACACCGGGGAGCTGTTTTTT.